The TCR beta chain described here comes from a study of blood T cell repertoires in COVID-19. Study information: COVID-19 samples, acute and convalescent, were from the United States, Italy and Spain. Nucleic acid was either cDNA or gDNA, and it came from T cells, B-cell-depleted T cells, or PBMCs.

In the source study's methods: Reference gene primers were amplified, and this amplification served to estimate nucleated cell counts. Produced via immunoSEQ multiplex PCR; TCRdb's table is partial and in-frame only. V and J calls and clone size come straight from that table; D and trimming were deduced from the DNA. The table includes over 50,000 clones, roughly 90% detected once. Germline CDR1 reads MNHEY; CDR2 reads SMNVEV (reference sequence). This CDR3 region has 13 residues. Losses at the gene ends were 6 bases for V and 5 bases for J; bases not matched to a gene: 5. This TCR was recovered from a man aged 45 to 65 with active COVID-19. Input material: peripheral blood. The rearrangement links TRBV27 to TRBJ1-2, with 8 positions matching TRBD1. The CDR3 DNA reads TGTGCCAGCAGCAGGGACAGGAGTTATGGCTACACCTTC. Protein product: CASSRDRSYGYTF.